This T cell receptor (beta chain) came from a study of blood T cell repertoires in COVID-19. V was trimmed by 7 bases and J by 5 bases, leaving 7 bases between them. This CDR3 has 11 amino acids. Clones were read by immunoSEQ multiplex PCR, and TCRdb kept only the in-frame ones, dropping some. The sample has about 52,000 clones, approximately 85% seen once. This chain links TRBV12-3 or TRBV12-4 with TRBJ2-3; maybe TRBD1 (5 bases). This TCR was recovered from a woman older than 75 with acute or convalescent COVID-19. The sequencing sample was made of peripheral blood. The CDR3 reads CASTDRDTQYF. The CDR3 coding sequence is TGTGCCAGCACCGACAGAGATACGCAGTATTTT.